The 14 T cell receptor beta chains given below trace back to one sample, sequenced in a study of human T cells and chemical hapten exposure. TCRdb analysed the RACE reads with MiXCR anew, one entry per CDR3 protein. The repertoire includes about 140,000 distinct CDR3 sequences, 10% to 15% of them detected once, and around 1.4% sits in the top ten. Time point of the sample: patch test 2, 6 weeks after DPC sensitization. Treatment described: therapeutic diphenylcyclopropenone sensitization with weekly scalp DPC. The sample in question was whole blood, obtained in connection with sensitization to the hapten diphenylcyclopropenone (DPC). The receptor set was obtained from a woman aged 45-65 years with alopecia areata. Some clones in this sample may be carry-over from other donors' samples.

This clonotype was observed a handful of times. The V and J genes are TRBV30 and TRBJ2-1, with D tentatively TRBD2 (6 bases). V shed 4 bases and J shed 7 bases, with 20 bases lying between them. Germline values: CDR1 GTSNPN, CDR2 SVGIG (reference sequence). The CDR3 has 15 amino acids. CDR3 nucleotides: TGTGCCTGGACCTATATTAGCGGACACGGAAATGAGCAGTTCTTC. Protein product: CAWTYISGHGNEQFF.

The chain employs TRBV4-1 and TRBJ1-4; the D gene is possibly TRBD1 (5 bases). Trimming removed 5 bases from V and 2 bases from J, with 15 bases in between. Germline lookup yields CDR1 MGHRA and CDR2 YSYEKL. The CDR3 is 16 amino acids. As DNA, the CDR3 is TGCGCCAGCAGCTCTACTGCCGGGGCCACTAATGAAAAACTGTTTTTT. It translates to CASSSTAGATNEKLFF.

This chain links TRBV29-1 with TRBJ2-3; TRBD1 is a possible D gene (6 bases). V lost 1 base and J lost 4, with 9 bases in between. Germline assignment: CDR1 SQVTM and CDR2 ANQGSEA. This CDR3 comprises 13 residues. The CDR3 DNA is TGCAGCGTTGAAGGCAGGGGAGCAGATACGCAGTATTTT. It translates to CSVEGRGADTQYF.

J is TRBJ2-3 and V is TRBV20-1; 13 positions agree with TRBD2. CDR1 and CDR2 (germline): DFQATT, SNEGSKA (reference sequence). The CDR3 loop spans 16 amino acids. The ends lost 7 bases at V and 2 bases at J; junction bases unmatched: 9. The CDR3, as DNA: TGCAGTGTGACCGGGACTAGCGGGACTAACACAGATACGCAGTATTTT. It specifies CSVTGTSGTNTDTQYF.

This clonotype has more than one count but fewer than ten. The chain links TRBV11-3 to TRBJ2-7; D assignment may be TRBD1 or TRBD2 (6 bases each). Trimming removed 1 base from V and 0 bases from J, with 10 bases in between. CDR1 and CDR2 (germline): SGHNT, YENEEA. The CDR3 extends over 15 amino acids. CDR3 protein: CASSLGGDTSYEQYF. CDR3 nucleotides: TGTGCCAGCAGCTTAGGGGGGGACACCTCCTACGAGCAGTACTTC.

This clonotype was counted only a few times. The genes are TRBV11-3 and TRBJ2-1; D not certain. Germline CDR1 and CDR2: SGHNT and YENEEA. Trimming cost V 1 base and J 7 bases, with 8 bases left between them. The CDR3 extends over 13 amino acids. The chain's CDR3 is CASSLAERNEQFF. In nucleotides, the CDR3 is TGTGCCAGCAGCTTAGCAGAGCGAAATGAGCAGTTCTTC.

This clonotype appeared a single time. The chain uses TRBV6-2 or TRBV6-3 and TRBJ2-2, with D maybe TRBD2 (5 bases). This CDR3 spans 18 amino acids. V was shortened by 0 bases and J by 1 base, with 15 bases between the two germline ends. Germline V gives CDR1 MNHEY, CDR2 SVGEGT. The CDR3, as DNA: TGTGCCAGCAGTTACTCTGGAGGAGGCGTTCTGAACACCGGGGAGCTGTTTTTT. It specifies CASSYSGGGVLNTGELFF.

The rearrangement links TRBV6-5 to TRBJ2-3, with 7 bases that match TRBD1. The CDR3 has 16 amino acids. V was pared by 5 bases and J by 6 bases, with 14 bases of the junction left unmatched. Per the germline V gene, CDR1 is MNHEY and CDR2 is SVGAGI. DNA of the CDR3: TGTGCCAGCAGTGCTCAAAGGGGGCTTCCCATCGATACGCAGTATTTT. It encodes CASSAQRGLPIDTQYF.

This sequence joins TRBV5-1 and TRBJ1-3; D is possibly TRBD1 (5 bases). In germline, CDR1 is SGHRS, CDR2 YFSETQ. V was clipped by 4 bases and J by 7 bases, with 21 bases between them. The CDR3 loop spans 16 amino acids. CDR3 sequence reads: CASSLGDGTWRNTIYF. The CDR3 nucleotides are TGCGCCAGCAGCCTGGGGGACGGCACCTGGAGGAACACCATATATTTT.

This clonotype showed up just a few times. J is TRBJ2-1 and V is TRBV29-1; 14 bases fit TRBD2. The length of the CDR3 is 18 residues. Germline V gives CDR1 SQVTM, CDR2 ANQGSEA. J was trimmed by 3 bases and V by 6 bases; bases with no gene match: 13. The CDR3 region has the DNA TGCAGCGTGGCCGGGACTAGCGGGAGCTCGGCCTTCTACAATGAGCAGTTCTTC. It encodes CSVAGTSGSSAFYNEQFF.

The sample holds a few counts of this clonotype. V usage is TRBV7-6 and J usage is TRBJ2-3; D possibly corresponds to TRBD1 (6 bases). The ends were cut back, 6 bases at V and 2 bases at J, with 12 bases in the middle. The CDR3 has 14 residues. CDR1 is SGHVS and CDR2 is FNYEAQ in the germline V gene. The CDR3 is CASSPQGVTDTQYF. The DNA of the CDR3 is TGTGCCAGCAGTCCACAGGGAGTCACAGATACGCAGTATTTT.

The chain combines TRBV19 with TRBJ2-3; 7 nucleotides line up with TRBD1. CDR1 and CDR2 (germline): LNHDA, SQIVND (reference sequence). V dropped 5 bases and J dropped 2; count of bases not matched to a gene: 16. The CDR3 has 18 residues. Here the CDR3 DNA reads TGTGCCAGTAGTGCCCCCGGACAGGTCGACTTCTTCACAGATACGCAGTATTTT. This sequence encodes CASSAPGQVDFFTDTQYF.

This chain connects TRBV20-1 to TRBJ2-1, with TRBD2 matching 12 bases. J was trimmed by 5 bases and V by 4 bases; bases with no gene match: 3. CDR1 is DFQATT, CDR2 SNEGSKA, per germline (reference sequence). This CDR3 is 14 amino acids long. The CDR3 protein is CSATLAGGHNEQFF. In DNA, the CDR3 is TGCAGTGCTACTCTAGCGGGAGGGCACAATGAGCAGTTCTTC.

In its sample, this clonotype was seen a few times. At one of its ends the junction is not consistent with the germline gene, which may arise from a read error. The V call is TRBV19, the J call TRBJ2-4; the D call may be TRBD1 or TRBD2 (5 bases each). Per the germline V gene, CDR1 is LNHDA and CDR2 is SQIVND (reference sequence). This CDR3 has 12 amino acids. The CDR3 reads CASSIEREGPSF. The CDR3 DNA reads as TGTGCCAGTAGTATAGAGCGAGAGGGGCCTAGCTTC.